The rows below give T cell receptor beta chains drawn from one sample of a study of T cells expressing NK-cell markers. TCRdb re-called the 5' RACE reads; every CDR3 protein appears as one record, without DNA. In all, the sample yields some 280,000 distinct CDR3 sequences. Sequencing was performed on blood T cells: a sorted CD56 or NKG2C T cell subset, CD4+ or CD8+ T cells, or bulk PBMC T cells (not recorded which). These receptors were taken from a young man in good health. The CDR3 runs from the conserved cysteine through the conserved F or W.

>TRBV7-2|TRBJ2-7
CASSLERLSSYEQYF
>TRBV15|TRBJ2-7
CATSAPGQYEQYF
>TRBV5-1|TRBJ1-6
CASSLVTGGNSPLHF
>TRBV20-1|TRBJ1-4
CSAPGQGSEKLFF
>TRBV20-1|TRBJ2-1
CSLPQGVYNEQFF
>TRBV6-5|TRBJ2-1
CASSRVSPRGTYNEQFF
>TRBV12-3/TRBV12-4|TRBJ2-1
CASSSNRGGNEQFF
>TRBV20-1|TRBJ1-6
CSARDSDRSSYNSPLHF
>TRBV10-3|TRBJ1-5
CAISQGQNQPQHF
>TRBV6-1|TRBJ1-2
CATSDSLIYGYTF
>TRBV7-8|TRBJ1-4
CASSLSVGSYNEKLFF
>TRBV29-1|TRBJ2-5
CSVKGRLQETQYF
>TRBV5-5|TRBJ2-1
CASGGVGLAFNEQFF
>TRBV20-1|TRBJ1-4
CSARDLGVTNEKLFF
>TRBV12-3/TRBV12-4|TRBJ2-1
CASSRGTGSLNEQFF
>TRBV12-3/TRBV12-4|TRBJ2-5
CASRQRGPVETQYF
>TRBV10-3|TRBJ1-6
CAISYREGLDSPLHF
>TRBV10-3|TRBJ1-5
CAISSVVGVSNQPQHF
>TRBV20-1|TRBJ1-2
CSATPGQGAYGYTF
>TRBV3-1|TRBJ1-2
CASSQDRWLHTNEDNYGYTF
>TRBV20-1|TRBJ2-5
CSASPLVQRKETQYF
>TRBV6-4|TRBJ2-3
CASSSSGGPTDTQYF
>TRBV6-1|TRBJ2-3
CASSPDRPWRTTDTQYF
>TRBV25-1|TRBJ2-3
CASSGISADTQYF
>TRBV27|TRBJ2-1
CASRGTSGRAVNNEQFF
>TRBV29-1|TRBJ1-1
CSVRGVIGTEAFF
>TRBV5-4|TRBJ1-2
CASSSQDLYGYTF
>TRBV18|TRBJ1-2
CASSPPPRTGYGYTF
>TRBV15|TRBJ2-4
CATSRSGSKNIQYF
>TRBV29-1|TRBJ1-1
CSVTLTGSNTEAFF
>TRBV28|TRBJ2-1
CASSLRLVGYNEQFF
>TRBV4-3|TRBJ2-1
CASSPGPGSNEQFF
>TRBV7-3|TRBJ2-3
CASSLKEKVTQYF
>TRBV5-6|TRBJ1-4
CASSLFDTGQGEKLFF
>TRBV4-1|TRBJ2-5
CASSQEEAGETQYF
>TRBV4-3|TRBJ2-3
CASSQGAGTLSTQYF
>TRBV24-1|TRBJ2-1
CATSDSGRRYNEQFF
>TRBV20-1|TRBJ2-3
CSALTLVTGVGDTQYF
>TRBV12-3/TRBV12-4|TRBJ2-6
CASSFKGTAFGVSGANVLTF
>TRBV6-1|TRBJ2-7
CASSPGTSGRAGEQYF
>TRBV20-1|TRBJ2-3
CSARALDTQYF
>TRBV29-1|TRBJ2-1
CSVLRSGGISDEQFF
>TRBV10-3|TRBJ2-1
CAISVGSWDEQFF
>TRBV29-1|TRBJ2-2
CSVESRTSGRGELFF
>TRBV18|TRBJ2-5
CASSSGAQETQYF
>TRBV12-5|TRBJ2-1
CASGLAGTTFF
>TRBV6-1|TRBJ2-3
CASSRRSDDTQYF